This TCR beta chain stems from a study of identical twins. V was shortened by 2 bases and J by 3 bases, with 17 bases between the two germline ends. The CDR3 runs to 16 residues. Germline V gene sequence: CDR1 SGHAT, CDR2 FQNNGV. This clonotype has a handful of counts. Its antigen is unknown. Template switching added a universal primer site; cDNA carried unique molecular identifiers. Using its own MiXCR run on the 5' RACE reads, TCRdb lists one record per CDR3 protein. The sample contains 1.5 million to 2 million distinct CDR3 sequences, about 32% of which appear only once. Notes on the study in general: Beta out-of-frame twin sharing showed a weaker excess. Instead of following the same donors, the conclusions were based on cross-sectional statistical analysis. For zero-insertion analyses, partial confounding could come from invariant MAIT and iNKT cells.

The chain has TRBV11-2 and TRBJ2-7; D might be TRBD2 (5 bases). Sample: cord blood. The sequence came from a newborn girl in good health. The CDR3 bases are TGTGCCAGCAGCTTACGCCCGGAACTAGAGAGCTACGAGCAGTACTTC. Amino acid sequence: CASSLRPELESYEQYF.